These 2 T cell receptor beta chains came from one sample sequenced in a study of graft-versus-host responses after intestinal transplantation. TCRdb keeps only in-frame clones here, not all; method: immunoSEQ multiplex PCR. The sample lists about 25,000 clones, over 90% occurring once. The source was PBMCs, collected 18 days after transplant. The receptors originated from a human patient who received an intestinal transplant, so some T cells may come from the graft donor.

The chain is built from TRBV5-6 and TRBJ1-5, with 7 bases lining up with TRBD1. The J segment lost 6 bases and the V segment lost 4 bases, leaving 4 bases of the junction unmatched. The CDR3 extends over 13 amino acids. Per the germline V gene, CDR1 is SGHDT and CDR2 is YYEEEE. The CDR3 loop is CASSLGQIQPQHF. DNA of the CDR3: TGTGCCAGCAGCCTGGGACAGATTCAGCCCCAGCATTTT. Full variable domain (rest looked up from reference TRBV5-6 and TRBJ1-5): DAGVTQSPTHLIKTRGQQVTLRCSPKSGHDTVSWYQQALGQGPQFIFQYYEEEERQRGNFPDRFSGHQFPNYSSELNVNALLLGDSALYLCASSLGQIQPQHFGDGTRLSIL.

CDR3 sequence reads: CAWGMTLNYGYTF. CDR3 nucleotides: TGTGCCTGGGGAATGACACTTAACTATGGCTACACCTTC. The chain joins TRBV30 to TRBJ1-2; no clear D. Germline V CDR1 and CDR2: GTSNPN, SVGIG (reference sequence). The CDR3 is 13 residues long. The ends were cut back, 5 bases at V and 1 base at J, with 11 bases in the middle. The full variable domain, in which reference TRBV30 and TRBJ1-2 provide the parts outside the CDR3, is SQTIHQWPATLVQPVGSPLSLECTVEGTSNPNLYWYRQAAGRGLQLLFYSVGIGQISSEVPQNLSASRPQDRQFILSSKKLLLSDSGFYLCAWGMTLNYGYTFGSGTRLTVV.